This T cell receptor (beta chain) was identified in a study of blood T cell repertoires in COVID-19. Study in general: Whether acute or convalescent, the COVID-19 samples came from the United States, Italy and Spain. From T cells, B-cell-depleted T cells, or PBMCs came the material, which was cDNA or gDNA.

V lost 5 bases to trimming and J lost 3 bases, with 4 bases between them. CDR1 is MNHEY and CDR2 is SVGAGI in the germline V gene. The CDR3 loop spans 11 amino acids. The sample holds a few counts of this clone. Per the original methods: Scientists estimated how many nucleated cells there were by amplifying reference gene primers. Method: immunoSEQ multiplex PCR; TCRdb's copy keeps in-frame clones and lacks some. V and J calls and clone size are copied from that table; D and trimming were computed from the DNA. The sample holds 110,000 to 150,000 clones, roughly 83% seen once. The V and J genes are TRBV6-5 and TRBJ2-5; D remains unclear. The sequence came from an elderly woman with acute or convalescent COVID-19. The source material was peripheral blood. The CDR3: CASSLEETQYF. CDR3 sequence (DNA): TGTGCCAGCAGTCTCGAAGAGACCCAGTACTTC.